This T cell receptor (beta chain) was recovered during a study of blood T cell repertoires in COVID-19. The overall study: Specimens from acute and convalescent COVID-19 originated in the United States, Italy and Spain.

CDR1 and CDR2 (germline): LGHDT, YNNKEL (reference sequence). CDR3 length: 14 amino acids. Trimming cost V 3 bases and J 1 base, with 9 bases left between them. Original processing notes: Amplification of reference gene primers provided the estimated nucleated cell counts. TCRdb's copy holds only in-frame clones and misses some; the assay was immunoSEQ multiplex PCR. From that table come the V and J calls and clone size; the DNA was used to work out D and trimming. The data hold about 68,000 clones, with 86% observed a single time. The sequencing input was peripheral blood. The sequence was obtained from a woman aged 60-75 years with acute or convalescent COVID-19. V is TRBV3-1 (or the pseudogene TRBV3-2) and J is TRBJ1-2; D unclear. The CDR3 DNA reads TGTGCCAGCAGCCAGCCAGGCCGTAACTATGGCTACACCTTC. Translating gives CASSQPGRNYGYTF.